This T cell receptor (beta chain) was identified during a study of blood T cells in healthy people across ages. The CDR3 is 16 amino acids. Germline loops: CDR1 SGHDN, CDR2 FVKESK. Trimming cost V 4 bases and J 5 bases; bases outside gene matches: 5. The second PCR ran 7 to 11 cycles with a sample-barcoded 5' primer and J-beta primers. All cDNA molecules were each tagged by a template-switch adaptor with 12 random nucleotides. TCRdb reanalysed the 5' RACE reads using MiXCR and keeps one entry per CDR3 protein. Of about 560,000 distinct CDR3 sequences listed, around a quarter are singletons. This clonotype was counted a few times. These data were also filed under a second study, of T cells of mothers and their children. That paper states: Amplification in the second PCR used the M1S primer, which added sample barcodes and 2-4 random nucleotides.

J is TRBJ2-5 and V is TRBV14, with 15 positions matching TRBD2. This TCR derives from a boy between 2 and 10 years old in good health. The sample was blood. The CDR3 nucleotides are TGTGCCAGCAGCCCAGGGACTAGCGGGAGGATGGAGACCCAGTACTTC. It yields the protein CASSPGTSGRMETQYF.